This is a list of T cell receptor beta chains from one sample in a study of Ad26.COV2.S vaccination and SARS-CoV-2 variants. Repertoires were generated with immunoSEQ multiplex PCR, while TCRdb's copy carries only in-frame clones and drops some. The sample comprises about 440,000 clones, less than 95% of which are singletons, and 4.3% rests with the top ten. The sample here was peripheral blood, taken in a trial of Ad26.COV2.S vaccine versus placebo. Receptor source: a person between 18 and 60 years old who received the Ad26.COV2.S COVID-19 vaccine or a placebo. CDR3s include the opening cysteine and the closing phenylalanine or tryptophan. Fields, in order: clone size, D gene, V gene, J gene, CDR3 DNA, CDR3 protein. The D gene is left open where the match is weak. Clone size is stated in some rows and not others, as once, few, many or a class when expanded.

>-|-|TRBV28|TRBJ2-2
TGTGCCAGCAGTCCAGGGGGGCCCACCGGGGAGCTGTTTTTT
CASSPGGPTGELFF
>-|-|TRBV7-3|TRBJ2-7
TGTGCCAGCAGCGCAGGACAGCCAGGAACCTACGAGCAGTACTTC
CASSAGQPGTYEQYF
>-|-|TRBV11-3|TRBJ2-3
TGTGCCAGCAGCCGTGGAGGGAGCACAGATACGCAGTATTTT
CASSRGGSTDTQYF
>-|TRBD1|TRBV18|TRBJ1-1
TGTGCCAGCTCACCGGGGGGACAGGGAATGAACACTGAAGCTTTCTTT
CASSPGGQGMNTEAFF
>-|-|TRBV11-2|TRBJ2-7
TGTGCCAGCAGCTTAGTGCGGACGCAGTACGAGCAGTACTTC
CASSLVRTQYEQYF
>-|-|TRBV4-1|TRBJ2-7
TGCGCCAGCAGCCCGACCTCGGGACGGCTCTACGAGCAGTACTTC
CASSPTSGRLYEQYF
>once|-|TRBV27|TRBJ2-5
TGTGCCAGCAGTTTAAGTGGGGAGACCCAGTACTTC
CASSLSGETQYF
>-|-|TRBV10-2|TRBJ2-4
TGCGCCAGCAGTGATCGGGCAGACAACATTCAGTACTTC
CASSDRADNIQYF
>-|TRBD1|TRBV19|TRBJ1-5
TGTGCCAGTAGGGAACAGGACAGGGCCCGCGTCGGGCCCCAGCATTTT
CASREQDRARVGPQHF
>-|-|TRBV3-1/TRBV3-2|TRBJ2-1
TGTGCCAGCAGCCAAGATGTCGGAAACTACAATGAGCAGTTCTTC
CASSQDVGNYNEQFF
>once|-|TRBV24-1|TRBJ1-2
TGTGCCACCAGTGATTTTGCGGGGGAAGGCTACACCTTC
CATSDFAGEGYTF
>-|TRBD1|TRBV18|TRBJ2-7
TGTGCCAGCTCACCACCGCTTGGGACAGGGGCCTCCTACGAGCAGTACTTC
CASSPPLGTGASYEQYF
>-|-|TRBV7-9|TRBJ1-4
TGTGCCAGCAGCTTAACGGCGGATGAAAAACTGTTTTTT
CASSLTADEKLFF
>-|TRBD2|TRBV13|TRBJ2-1
TGTGCCAGCAGCCCACAAGGGACTAGGTATTACAATGAGCAGTTCTTC
CASSPQGTRYYNEQFF
>-|-|TRBV30|TRBJ1-2
TGTGCCTGGAGTCAGGGGCGAGATGGCTACACCTTC
CAWSQGRDGYTF
>-|TRBD1|TRBV4-3|TRBJ2-1
TGCGCCAGCAGCCAAGAGGGTGCAGGGGCAGGGGGATGGAATGAGCAGTTCTTC
CASSQEGAGAGGWNEQFF
>-|TRBD1|TRBV5-6|TRBJ2-7
TGTGCCAGCAGCCTGGGACAGGGCCCCTACGAGCAGTACTTC
CASSLGQGPYEQYF
>-|-|TRBV29-1|TRBJ1-5
TGCAGCGTTGGGCTAAATAGCAATCAGCCCCAGCATTTT
CSVGLNSNQPQHF
>-|-|TRBV7-9|TRBJ2-1
TGTGCCAGCAGCTTAGGCTTATACAATGAGCAGTTCTTC
CASSLGLYNEQFF
>-|-|TRBV12-3/TRBV12-4|TRBJ2-7
TGTGCCAGCAGTCAACAGCAGGGTAAAGAGCAGTACTTC
CASSQQQGKEQYF
>-|-|TRBV3-1/TRBV3-2|TRBJ2-1
TGTGCCAGCAGCCAAGGAACTAGCCTGCGGGAGCAGTTCTTC
CASSQGTSLREQFF
>-|-|TRBV24-1|TRBJ2-1
TGTGCCACCAGTGACCCGCTCCACCCGCCGAATGAGCAGTTCTTC
CATSDPLHPPNEQFF
>-|-|TRBV2|TRBJ2-5
TGTGCCAGCAGTGGTAGGGCAGCCTCGCAATTCCGGGCGGAAGAGACCCAGTACTTC
CASSGRAASQFRAEETQYF
>-|-|TRBV11-2|TRBJ2-1
TGTGCCAGCAGCTTAAATGGGGTAGGTTGGAATGAGCAGTTCTTC
CASSLNGVGWNEQFF
>-|TRBD1|TRBV6-5|TRBJ1-1
TGTGCCAGCAGACCGGGCCAGGGGGCAGATACTGAAGCTTTCTTT
CASRPGQGADTEAFF
>-|TRBD2|TRBV14|TRBJ2-1
TGTGCCAGCAGCCAAGATCAACGGACTAGCGGGTTTTACAATGAGCAGTTCTTC
CASSQDQRTSGFYNEQFF
>once|-|TRBV6-6|TRBJ2-7
TGTGCCAGCAGTACGCTAGCGACGCAACGTACCTACGAGCAGTACTTC
CASSTLATQRTYEQYF
>-|TRBD2|TRBV7-6|TRBJ2-3
TGTGCCAGCAGCCCGACTAGCTCTGGCACAGATACGCAGTATTTT
CASSPTSSGTDTQYF
>-|-|TRBV28|TRBJ1-6
TGTGCCAGCAGTTTGCCGAGCTCCTATAATTCACCCCTCCACTTT
CASSLPSSYNSPLHF
>once|TRBD2|TRBV7-9|TRBJ2-2
TGTGCCAGCAGCTCAAGGACTAGCGGGATCACCGGGGAGCTGTTTTTT
CASSSRTSGITGELFF
>-|TRBD2|TRBV5-4|TRBJ2-3
TGTGCCAGCAGCTCTCGGGTAGCGGGCACCACAGATACGCAGTATTTT
CASSSRVAGTTDTQYF
>-|-|TRBV28|TRBJ2-3
TGTGCCAGCAGTCCGACCCGGGGTGGGGGCACAGATACGCAGTATTTT
CASSPTRGGGTDTQYF
>-|-|TRBV6-4|TRBJ2-3
TGTGCCAGCAGTGACGGACAGCACACAGATACGCAGTATTTT
CASSDGQHTDTQYF
>once|TRBD1|TRBV5-4|TRBJ2-1
TGTGCCAGCAGCTCAACAGGGGACTCCTACAATGAGCAGTTCTTC
CASSSTGDSYNEQFF
>-|-|TRBV7-2|TRBJ1-5
TGTGCCAGCAGCTTACAGGGACGAGGGCAGCCCCAGCATTTT
CASSLQGRGQPQHF
>-|TRBD1|TRBV9|TRBJ2-7
TGTGCCAGCAGCGTTGACGGGACAGTCTCCTACGAGCAGTACTTC
CASSVDGTVSYEQYF
>-|TRBD1|TRBV5-4|TRBJ1-1
TGTGCCAGCAGCGCAGGGGGAAACACTGAAGCTTTCTTT
CASSAGGNTEAFF
>-|TRBD2|TRBV3-1/TRBV3-2|TRBJ2-2
TGTGCCAGCAGCCTTCCGGGGAGCGGGAGGTTCACCGGGGAGCTGTTTTTT
CASSLPGSGRFTGELFF
>-|-|TRBV18|TRBJ2-3
TGTGCCAGCTCACCAGGCACTAGCAGTGGCCCAGATACGCAGTATTTT
CASSPGTSSGPDTQYF
>-|-|TRBV3-1/TRBV3-2|TRBJ2-6
TGTGCCAGCAGACCAAACAGGGAAGCTGGGGCCAACGTCCTGACTTTC
CASRPNREAGANVLTF
>-|-|TRBV11-2|TRBJ2-7
TGTGCCAGCAGCTTAGATCGCTGGAGCACCTACGAGCAGTACTTC
CASSLDRWSTYEQYF
>-|TRBD1|TRBV10-3|TRBJ2-7
TGTGCCATCAGTGAGTCGGAAGGGACAGCCACCTACGAGCAGTACTTC
CAISESEGTATYEQYF
>-|-|TRBV12-3/TRBV12-4|TRBJ1-1
TGTGCCAGCAGTTTAGGGACGAACACTGAAGCTTTCTTT
CASSLGTNTEAFF